Described below is a single T cell receptor (beta chain) sequence and its context. This specimen comes from a study of T cell changes during pregnancy in multiple sclerosis. Germline V CDR1 and CDR2: SGDLS, YYNGEE. The CDR3 loop spans 16 amino acids. The V gene lost 4 bases and the J gene lost 4 bases, with 18 bases spanning the gap. The method was immunoSEQ multiplex PCR; TCRdb's version includes in-frame clones alone and lacks a portion of them. The sample has about 83,000 clones; around 90% are singletons. The sequence came from a female donor in good health, serving as a control in a pregnancy study. Some clones in this sample may be carry-over from other donors' samples. The rearrangement uses TRBV9 and TRBJ1-3, with D possibly matching TRBD1 (6 bases). The sequencing used PBMCs, collected in the first trimester of pregnancy. The CDR3 reads CASSLLRGGQGNTIYF. CDR3 bases: TGTGCCAGCAGCCTACTCCGGGGGGGCCAGGGAAACACCATATATTTT.